This TCR beta chain was captured by sequencing in a study of shared clonotypes between healthy human individuals. Whole-study context: The study used three CD4 naive, three CD4 memory, two CD8 naive and one CD8 memory plate per donor.

Profiling relied on immunoSEQ multiplex PCR, and the TCRdb table lists in-frame clones only, not all of them. Among under 2,500,000 clones, approximately 94% were seen once, and the ten largest hold 0.13%. The CDR3 consists of 15 residues. Trimming cost V 4 bases and J 4 bases, with 16 bases left between them. From germline, CDR1 is MGHRA and CDR2 YSYEKL. This receptor was obtained from a man younger than 35 in good health. Sequencing used naive CD4+ T cells sorted from blood. The subset here: CD45RA+ positively selected. This chain uses TRBV4-1 with TRBJ1-1; no reliable D call. The CDR3, as DNA: TGCGCCAGCAGCCTCCACGACCGCGCCGGCACTGAAGCTTTCTTT. The encoded protein is CASSLHDRAGTEAFF.